Shown below are 14 T cell receptor beta chains from a single sample sequenced in a study of T cells in pancreatic ductal adenocarcinoma. The selected patients with pancreatic ductal adenocarcinoma had surgery but no neoadjuvant therapy. The assay was immunoSEQ multiplex PCR, and TCRdb's table has in-frame clones only and misses some. The sample carries around 9,300 clones, 89% recorded once. Sample: PBMCs. The source of these receptors is a human donor with pancreatic ductal adenocarcinoma.

V gene TRBV7-2 combines with J gene TRBJ2-7; TRBD1 agrees at 10 bases. The germline V gene has CDR1 SGHTA and CDR2 FQGNSA. This CDR3 has 16 residues. J gave up 2 bases and V 4 bases, and 8 bases lay outside the gene matches. CDR3 amino acids: CASSWARQGAPYEQYF. The DNA of the CDR3 is TGTGCCAGCAGCTGGGCCAGACAGGGGGCCCCCTACGAGCAGTACTTC.

This chain links TRBV29-1 with TRBJ2-2; 15 bases align to TRBD2. The CDR3 covers 15 residues. The V segment lost 6 bases and the J segment 4 bases; nucleotides outside the gene matches: 3. CDR1 and CDR2 (germline): SQVTM, ANQGSEA. The CDR3 loop is CSVGTSGRTTGELFF. The CDR3, as DNA: TGCAGCGTGGGGACTAGCGGGAGGACCACCGGGGAGCTGTTTTTT.

This chain joins TRBV7-2 and TRBJ2-3; 9 nucleotides match TRBD1. The V segment lost 6 bases and the J segment 6 bases; nucleotides outside the gene matches: 7. The germline V gene has CDR1 SGHTA and CDR2 FQGNSA. This CDR3 contains 14 residues. CDR3 sequence: CASRRGQGPDTQYF. The DNA for the CDR3 is TGTGCCAGCAGGCGGGGACAGGGTCCCGATACGCAGTATTTT.

This clone was found once. This chain connects TRBV5-1 to TRBJ1-2; a weak D match, TRBD1 (5 bases). Germline assignment: CDR1 SGHRS and CDR2 YFSETQ. Trimming removed 3 bases at V and 7 bases at J, with 22 bases between. This CDR3 spans 16 amino acids. The CDR3 sequence is CASSSGVKKGLRGYTF. The DNA of the CDR3 is TGCGCCAGCAGCTCGGGGGTTAAGAAGGGACTCCGTGGCTACACCTTC.

CDR3 protein: CSATTQGGYEQYF. The CDR3 DNA follows: TGCAGCGCCACCACGCAGGGTGGGTACGAGCAGTACTTC. This chain uses TRBV29-1 with TRBJ2-7; D might be TRBD1 (5 bases). This CDR3 has 13 residues. Trimming removed 7 bases from V and 4 bases from J, with 17 bases in between. Looked up from germline, CDR1 is SQVTM and CDR2 is ANQGSEA.

The rearrangement uses TRBV9 and TRBJ2-5; D may be TRBD1 (5 bases). There are 14 residues in the CDR3. Trimming shortened V by 1 base and J by 0 bases, and 7 bases separated the two germline ends. The germline gives CDR1 SGDLS, CDR2 YYNGEE. The CDR3: CASSVQGYQETQYF. The DNA for the CDR3 is TGTGCCAGCAGCGTACAGGGATACCAAGAGACCCAGTACTTC.

This clone was seen a handful of times. The chain combines TRBV7-2 with TRBJ2-3; possibly TRBD2 for D (7 bases). Looked up from germline, CDR1 is SGHTA and CDR2 is FQGNSA. Trimming took 0 bases from V and 2 from J, leaving 9 bases between them. CDR3 length equals 15 residues. The CDR3 bases are TGTGCCAGCAGCTTAGCGGGGGGGCCCACAGATACGCAGTATTTT. Its translation is CASSLAGGPTDTQYF.

CDR3 in amino acids: CASSVDWEAFF. The CDR3 DNA is TGTGCCAGCAGTGTTGACTGGGAAGCTTTCTTT. The gene calls are TRBV6-4 and TRBJ1-1; unclear D gene. This CDR3 is built from 11 residues. Germline V gene lookup returns CDR1 MRHNA and CDR2 SNTAGT. With 4 bases removed from V and 8 bases from J, the gap between germline ends came to 8 bases.

The chain links TRBV7-2 to TRBJ1-4, with 9 nucleotides matching TRBD1. The CDR3 contains 15 residues. V was pared by 4 bases and J by 5 bases, with 5 bases of the junction left unmatched. Per germline, CDR1 SGHTA and CDR2 FQGNSA. This CDR3 is CASSSGQGRNEKLFF. CDR3 nucleotide sequence: TGTGCCAGCAGCTCAGGACAGGGGCGAAATGAAAAACTGTTTTTT.

The genes are TRBV7-6 and TRBJ1-5; the match to TRBD1 covers 9 bases. Per the germline V gene, CDR1 is SGHVS and CDR2 is FNYEAQ. The V segment lost 5 bases and the J segment 6 bases; nucleotides outside the gene matches: 8. The length of the CDR3 is 15 residues. Here the CDR3 reads CASSLRDRDGQPQHF. CDR3 DNA sequence: TGTGCCAGCAGCCTTCGGGACAGGGATGGTCAGCCCCAGCATTTT.

The V and J genes are TRBV29-1 and TRBJ1-2; tentative D call: TRBD1 (5 bases). The V gene lost 6 bases and the J gene lost 8 bases, with 13 bases spanning the gap. Germline assignment: CDR1 SQVTM and CDR2 ANQGSEA. The CDR3 sequence is 11 residues long. The CDR3 loop is CSVGTPEGYTF. In DNA, the CDR3 is TGCAGCGTCGGGACTCCCGAGGGCTACACCTTC.

The genes are TRBV7-2 and TRBJ2-2; D unclear. The CDR3 contains 13 residues. The ends were cut back, 1 base at V and 9 bases at J, with 9 bases in the middle. Germline V CDR1 and CDR2: SGHTA, FQGNSA. The CDR3 nucleotides read TGTGCCAGCAGCTTAGAACGTACTCGGGAGCTGTTTTTT. Translation: CASSLERTRELFF.

The CDR3 loop reads CASSQTGPTGELFF. The CDR3 DNA reads as TGTGCCAGCAGTCAGACAGGGCCGACCGGGGAGCTGTTTTTT. The chain recombines TRBV28 with TRBJ2-2; 7 nucleotides line up with TRBD1. With 5 bases clipped from V and 5 bases from J, the junction kept 5 bases outside the gene matches. Germline V gene sequence: CDR1 MDHEN, CDR2 SYDVKM. The CDR3 loop spans 14 amino acids.

The rearrangement uses TRBV7-2 and TRBJ1-5; D is uncertain. Trimming took 1 base from V and 7 from J, leaving 17 bases between them. This CDR3 is 16 amino acids long. Germline V gene sequence: CDR1 SGHTA, CDR2 FQGNSA. The CDR3 region is CASSLVGGRIGQPQHF. For the CDR3, the DNA is TGTGCCAGCAGCTTAGTTGGAGGGAGGATTGGGCAGCCCCAGCATTTT.